These T cell receptor beta chains were read from a single sample in a study of control samples from healthy donors and cancer patients. The table came from immunoSEQ multiplex PCR; TCRdb's copy has only in-frame clones and leaves some out. This sample has about 150,000 clones, with over 90% found just once. The sample was PBMCs. All receptors come from a man aged 60 to 75 with colorectal cancer. CDR3s include the opening cysteine and the closing phenylalanine or tryptophan. A D gene is named only where the DNA matches it firmly.

>TRBD1|TRBJ1-4|TRBV23-1
TGCGCCAGCAGTCTCAAGACAGGGGGAGCAACTAATGAAAAACTGTTTTTT
CASSLKTGGATNEKLFF
>.|TRBJ2-1|TRBV5-1
TGCGCCAGCAGCTTTCCCGACATACCTGAGCAGTTCTTC
CASSFPDIPEQFF
>.|TRBJ1-4|TRBV9
TGTGCCAGCAGCGTAGAGCTAACTAATGAAAAACTGTTTTTT
CASSVELTNEKLFF
>TRBD2|TRBJ2-2|TRBV4-3
TGCGCCAGCAGCCAAGAAGTAGCGGGGGGCCGAGTCACCGGGGAGCTGTTTTTT
CASSQEVAGGRVTGELFF
>.|TRBJ2-1|TRBV3-1/TRBV3-2
TGTGCCAGCAGCCTCGGCGCGGGGACTTACAATGAGCAGTTCTTC
CASSLGAGTYNEQFF
>TRBD1|TRBJ1-1|TRBV6-5
TGTGCCAGCATTCCGGACAGGGGGAACACTGAAGCTTTCTTT
CASIPDRGNTEAFF
>.|TRBJ1-2|TRBV27
TGTGCCAGCAGTTTGGTCGGTATGGATAGGGGCTACACCTTC
CASSLVGMDRGYTF
>.|TRBJ2-5|TRBV2
TGTGCCAGCAGTGAACAGGACGGTAAAGAGACCCAGTACTTC
CASSEQDGKETQYF
>.|TRBJ2-6|TRBV9
TGTGCCAGCAGCCCCACAGCCTCTGGGGCCAACGTCCTGACTTTC
CASSPTASGANVLTF
>.|TRBJ1-6|TRBV5-1
TGCGCCAGCAGCTTGGTGTCAGAGAATTCACCCCTCCACTTT
CASSLVSENSPLHF